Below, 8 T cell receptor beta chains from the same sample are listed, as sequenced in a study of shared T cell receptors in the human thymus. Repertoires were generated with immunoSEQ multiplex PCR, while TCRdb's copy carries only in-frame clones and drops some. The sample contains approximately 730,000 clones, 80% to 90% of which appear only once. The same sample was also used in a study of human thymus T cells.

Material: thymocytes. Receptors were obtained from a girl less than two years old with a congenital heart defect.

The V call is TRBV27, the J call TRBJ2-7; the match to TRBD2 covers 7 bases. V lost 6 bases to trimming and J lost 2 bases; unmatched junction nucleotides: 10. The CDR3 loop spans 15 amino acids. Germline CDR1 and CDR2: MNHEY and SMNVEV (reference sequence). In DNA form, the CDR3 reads TGTGCCAGCAGCGGGGAGCGGGGACTTGCCTACGAGCAGTACTTC. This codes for CASSGERGLAYEQYF.

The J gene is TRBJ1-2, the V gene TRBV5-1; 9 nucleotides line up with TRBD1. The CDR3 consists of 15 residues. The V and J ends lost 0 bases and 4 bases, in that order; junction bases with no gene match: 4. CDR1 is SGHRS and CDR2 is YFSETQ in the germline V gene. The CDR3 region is CASSLGGQGGYGYTF. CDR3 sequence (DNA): TGCGCCAGCAGCTTGGGGGGACAGGGCGGCTATGGCTACACCTTC.

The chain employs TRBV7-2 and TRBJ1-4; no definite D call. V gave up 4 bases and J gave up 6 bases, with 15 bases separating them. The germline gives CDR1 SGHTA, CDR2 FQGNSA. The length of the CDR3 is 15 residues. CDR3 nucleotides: TGTGCCAGCAGCTCATCACTGGGCCCTTATGAAAAACTGTTTTTT. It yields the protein CASSSSLGPYEKLFF.

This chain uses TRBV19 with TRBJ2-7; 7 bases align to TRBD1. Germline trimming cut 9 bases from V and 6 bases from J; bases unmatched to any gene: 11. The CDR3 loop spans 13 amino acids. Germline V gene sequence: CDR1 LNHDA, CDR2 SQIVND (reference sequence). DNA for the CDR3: TGTGCCAGCCACGGCTACAGGGGTTCCGAGCAGTACTTC. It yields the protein CASHGYRGSEQYF.

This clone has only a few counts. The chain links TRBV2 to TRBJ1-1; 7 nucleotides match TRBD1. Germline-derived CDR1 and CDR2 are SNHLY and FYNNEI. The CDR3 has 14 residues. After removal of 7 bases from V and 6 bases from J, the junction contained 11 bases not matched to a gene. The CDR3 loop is CASNISPGGSEAFF. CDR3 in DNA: TGTGCCAGCAATATCTCCCCAGGGGGGTCTGAAGCTTTCTTT. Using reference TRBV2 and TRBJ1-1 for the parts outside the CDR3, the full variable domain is EPEVTQTPSHQVTQMGQEVILRCVPISNHLYFYWYRQILGQKVEFLVSFYNNEISEKSEIFDDQFSVERPDGSNFTLKIRSTKLEDSAMYFCASNISPGGSEAFFGQGTRLTVV.

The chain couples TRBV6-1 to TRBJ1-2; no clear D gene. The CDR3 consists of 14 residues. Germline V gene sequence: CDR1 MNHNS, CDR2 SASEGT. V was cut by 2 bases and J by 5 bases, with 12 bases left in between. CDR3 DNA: TGTGCCAGCAGTGAATTTTTCAGAAATTATGGCTACACCTTC. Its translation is CASSEFFRNYGYTF.

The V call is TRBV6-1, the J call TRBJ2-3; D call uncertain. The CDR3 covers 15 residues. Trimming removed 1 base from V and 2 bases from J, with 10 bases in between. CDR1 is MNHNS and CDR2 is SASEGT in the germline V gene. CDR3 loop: CASSEDGISTDTQYF. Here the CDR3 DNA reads TGTGCCAGCAGTGAAGATGGCATATCCACAGATACGCAGTATTTT.

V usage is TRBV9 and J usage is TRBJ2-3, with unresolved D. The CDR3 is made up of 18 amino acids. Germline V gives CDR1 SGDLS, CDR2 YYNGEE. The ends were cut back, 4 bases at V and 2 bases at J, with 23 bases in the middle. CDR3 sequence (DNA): TGTGCCAGCAGCACCCAATTAGGAAAAGTACAGCCCACAGATACGCAGTATTTT. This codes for CASSTQLGKVQPTDTQYF.